This entry lists 2 T cell receptor beta chains sequenced from one sample in a study of blood T cell repertoires in COVID-19. TCRdb keeps only in-frame clones here, not all; method: immunoSEQ multiplex PCR. This sample carries about 190,000 clones, 88% of them seen once, and the ten largest clones take 4% to 5.5%. Material: peripheral blood. The receptors come from a human donor in a cohort sampled during active COVID-19.

The chain combines TRBV18 with TRBJ2-3; D ambiguous. The V gene lost 3 bases and the J gene lost 3 bases, with 13 bases spanning the gap. CDR1 and CDR2 (germline): KGHSH, LQKENI. This CDR3 has 15 residues. CDR3 coding DNA: TGTGCCAGCTCACCGAGAAGTGAATCTACAGATACGCAGTATTTT. Translating it yields CASSPRSESTDTQYF. Full variable domain (missing parts from reference TRBV18 and TRBJ2-3): NAGVMQNPRHLVRRRGQEARLRCSPMKGHSHVYWYRQLPEEGLKFMVYLQKENIIDESGMPKERFSAEFPKEGPSILRIQQVVRGDSAAYFCASSPRSESTDTQYFGPGTRLTVL.

The V and J genes are TRBV6-2 or TRBV6-3 and TRBJ1-1, with D hard to call. Germline V gene data show CDR1 as MNHEY and CDR2 as SVGEGT. Trimming stripped 1 base from V and 0 bases from J, with 6 bases between. The CDR3 contains 14 residues. The CDR3 loop is CASSYYSMNTEAFF. The CDR3 nucleotides read TGTGCCAGCAGTTACTACTCGATGAACACTGAAGCTTTCTTT.